This is a list of T cell receptor beta chains from one sample in a study of T cell responses to AZD1222 COVID-19 vaccine. Data came from immunoSEQ multiplex PCR; TCRdb stores just in-frame clones and leaves some out. The sample lists 140,000 to 150,000 clones; around 90% were seen once. Sequencing used peripheral blood, obtained on day 0 of AZD1222 vaccination. The receptors shown here come from an adult in good health. The CDR3 runs from the conserved cysteine through the conserved F or W. A D gene is named only where the DNA matches it firmly. Expanded clones get a size class; other rows say once, few or many, or leave the size out.

size	V	D	J	DNA	CDR3
NA	TRBV5-4	NA	TRBJ2-3	TGTGCCAGCAGCCCCTCCACAGATACGCAGTATTTT	CASSPSTDTQYF
NA	TRBV2	NA	TRBJ1-5	TGTGCCAGCAGGAGTGGCTCTCAGGGTCAGCCCCAGCATTTT	CASRSGSQGQPQHF
NA	TRBV3-1/TRBV3-2	TRBD2	TRBJ2-1	TGTGCCAGCAGCCAAGCTCTAGCGGGAGATGAGCAGTTCTTC	CASSQALAGDEQFF
once	TRBV4-3	NA	TRBJ2-5	TGCGCCAGCAGCCAAGAGAGGGGGGAGACCCAGTACTTC	CASSQERGETQYF
NA	TRBV6-2/TRBV6-3	NA	TRBJ1-1	TGTGCCAGCAGCCGCCGGGCCCCTGAAGCTTTCTTT	CASSRRAPEAFF
NA	TRBV9	TRBD1	TRBJ1-2	TGTGCCAGCAGCGTAGCGGACAGGGTTGACTATGGCTACACCTTC	CASSVADRVDYGYTF
NA	TRBV7-9	TRBD2	TRBJ2-7	TGTGCCAGCAGCTTAGGTGTTAGCGGGACCCCCTACGAGCAGTACTTC	CASSLGVSGTPYEQYF
NA	TRBV3-1/TRBV3-2	NA	TRBJ2-7	TGTGCCAGCAGCCAAGATCCTAAGGGGCGCTACGAGCAGTACTTC	CASSQDPKGRYEQYF
NA	TRBV27	TRBD1	TRBJ1-1	TGTGCCAGCAGTTCTGGACAGGGGGGTGAAGCTTTCTTT	CASSSGQGGEAFF
NA	TRBV3-1/TRBV3-2	NA	TRBJ2-7	TGTGCCAGCAGCCACTCAGGACCCTACGAGCAGTACTTC	CASSHSGPYEQYF
NA	TRBV7-3	NA	TRBJ2-5	TGTGCCAGCAGCCCGAACCAGGGTGGGGCCCAGTACTTC	CASSPNQGGAQYF
NA	TRBV28	TRBD1	TRBJ1-4	TGTGCCAGCAGATGGTCTGGGACAGTTAATGAAAAACTGTTTTTT	CASRWSGTVNEKLFF
NA	TRBV7-2	NA	TRBJ1-6	TGTGCCAGCAGCGTCACGAGAGAGAATTCACCCCTCCACTTT	CASSVTRENSPLHF
NA	TRBV4-3	TRBD1	TRBJ1-1	TGCGCCAGCAGCCAGGGGTTGGACAGGGTCACTGAAGCTTTCTTT	CASSQGLDRVTEAFF
once	TRBV18	NA	TRBJ1-5	TGTGCCAGCTCACCACCTTCGGGTAGGGGCAATCAGCCCCAGCATTTT	CASSPPSGRGNQPQHF
NA	TRBV6-5	NA	TRBJ1-2	TGTGCCAGCAGTTACGCCGGGGGTAACTATGGCTACACCTTC	CASSYAGGNYGYTF
NA	TRBV7-2	NA	TRBJ2-7	TGTGCCAGCAGCTTATATGGCGGGGAAAGCTCCTACGAGCAGTACTTC	CASSLYGGESSYEQYF
few	TRBV5-6	TRBD1	TRBJ2-7	TGTGCCAGCAGCTCACCCACAGGGGCCCACGAGCAGTACTTC	CASSSPTGAHEQYF
NA	TRBV4-1	NA	TRBJ2-7	TGCGCCAGCAGCCAAGGGTTAGCGGTCCACTACGAGCAGTACTTC	CASSQGLAVHYEQYF
NA	TRBV11-2	TRBD2	TRBJ2-3	TGTGCCAGTCTCCCGGGACTAGCGGGAGGAACTACAGATACGCAGTATTTT	CASLPGLAGGTTDTQYF
NA	TRBV3-1/TRBV3-2	NA	TRBJ1-3	TGTGCCAGCAGCCCAACGGTCAGGGGCGGAAACACCATATATTTT	CASSPTVRGGNTIYF
NA	TRBV2	NA	TRBJ2-7	TGTGCCAGCGGATCCAGCTACGAGCAGTACTTC	CASGSSYEQYF
NA	TRBV7-9	TRBD1	TRBJ2-7	TGTGCCAGCAGCCGGACCGGACAGGGGGCTGGGGAGCAGTACTTC	CASSRTGQGAGEQYF
NA	TRBV9	TRBD1	TRBJ1-2	TGTGCCAGCAGCGTAATGACAGGGGCCCCCCCTATGGGCTACACCTTC	CASSVMTGAPPMGYTF
NA	TRBV5-6	TRBD1	TRBJ2-3	TGTGCCAGCAGCTTGCCGACAGGGGTCGATACGCAGTATTTT	CASSLPTGVDTQYF
NA	TRBV19	NA	TRBJ1-1	TGTGCCAGGGCGGGCAGGCCGCCCCTGATGAACACTGAAGCTTTCTTT	CARAGRPPLMNTEAFF